One and the same sample provided the 27 T cell receptor beta chains below, sequenced in a study of T cell responses to AZD1222 COVID-19 vaccine. Produced via immunoSEQ multiplex PCR; TCRdb's table is partial and in-frame only. The sample gives 130,000 to 150,000 clones, 75% to 95% of which show up once; approximately 2.9% is in the top ten. The material was peripheral blood, obtained on day 0 of MenACWY control vaccination. These receptors all come from an adult in good health.

The genes are TRBV7-9 and TRBJ2-1; D is undetermined. The V end lost 3 bases, the J end lost 7 bases, and 10 bases lay between the germline ends. The CDR3 has 13 amino acids. Looked up from germline, CDR1 is SEHNR and CDR2 is FQNEAQ (reference sequence). The CDR3 DNA is TGTGCCAGCAGCTTTGGGTCTTCGAATGAGCAGTTCTTC. Translation gives CASSFGSSNEQFF.

This clone has only one observation. This sequence joins TRBV2 and TRBJ2-3; D is ambiguous. CDR3 length: 12 amino acids. The V end lost 2 bases, the J end lost 6 bases, and 6 bases lay between the germline ends. Germline V CDR1 and CDR2: SNHLY, FYNNEI. The CDR3 is CASSEMWDTQYF. CDR3 bases: TGTGCCAGCAGTGAAATGTGGGATACGCAGTATTTT.

V gene TRBV27 combines with J gene TRBJ1-5; 7 bases map to TRBD1. V trimming: 6 bases; J trimming: 2 bases; junction bases outside the gene matches: 4. The CDR3 consists of 14 residues. The germline CDR1 and CDR2 sequences are MNHEY and SMNVEV (reference sequence). CDR3 protein: CASRQTGGNQPQHF. The CDR3 bases are TGTGCCAGCAGACAAACAGGGGGCAATCAGCCCCAGCATTTT.

The J gene is TRBJ1-2, the V gene TRBV19, with TRBD1 matching over 9 bases. Looked up from germline, CDR1 is LNHDA and CDR2 is SQIVND (reference sequence). Unmatched junction bases numbered 24, after V lost 1 base and J lost 6 bases. This CDR3 region has 21 residues. In DNA, the CDR3 is TGTGCCAGTAGTATAGGACTATTTTCGCCGGGACAGGGCGACCTACCGGATGGCTACACCTTC. Translating gives CASSIGLFSPGQGDLPDGYTF.

The V and J genes are TRBV9 and TRBJ2-3; D might be TRBD1 or TRBD2, each matching 5 bases. The germline gives CDR1 SGDLS, CDR2 YYNGEE. CDR3 length: 12 residues. The V end lost 4 bases, the J end lost 8 bases, and 11 bases lay between the germline ends. The CDR3 is CASSPEGSTQYF. As DNA, the CDR3 is TGTGCCAGCAGCCCAGAGGGGTCTACGCAGTATTTT.

There are a few counts of this clone. The chain employs TRBV7-3 and TRBJ2-2; 7 bases are a match to TRBD2. This CDR3 is built from 15 residues. Per the germline V gene, CDR1 is SGHTA and CDR2 is FQGTGA. After removal of 5 bases from V and 5 bases from J, the junction contained 8 bases not matched to a gene. CDR3 DNA: TGTGCCAGCAGCGTAGGCGGGAGATCGACCGGGGAGCTGTTTTTT. Its protein is CASSVGGRSTGELFF.

The genes are TRBV5-8 and TRBJ2-5; maybe TRBD2 (6 bases). There are 15 residues in the CDR3. V lost 5 bases and J 5 bases, leaving 19 bases between the germline ends. Germline V gives CDR1 SGHTS, CDR2 YDEGEE. The CDR3 DNA follows: TGTGCCAGCAGTTACGGGACTGGAGTGGGGGAGACCCAGTACTTC. Protein sequence: CASSYGTGVGETQYF.

The genes are TRBV27 and TRBJ2-7; perhaps D is TRBD1 or TRBD2 (5 bases each). The V gene lost 2 bases and the J gene lost 3 bases, with 11 bases spanning the gap. The CDR3 contains 14 residues. Germline loops: CDR1 MNHEY, CDR2 SMNVEV (reference sequence). CDR3 protein: CASSLGTGNYEQYF. CDR3 coding DNA: TGTGCCAGCAGTTTAGGGACCGGGAACTACGAGCAGTACTTC.

V usage is TRBV28 and J usage is TRBJ2-7, with D perhaps matching TRBD1 (6 bases). The ends were cut back, 4 bases at V and 3 bases at J, with 16 bases in the middle. In germline, CDR1 is MDHEN, CDR2 SYDVKM. The CDR3 extends over 15 amino acids. The CDR3 coding sequence is TGTGCCAGCAGTTCCCAGGCAGGGGCGTACTACGAGCAGTACTTC. It is translated as CASSSQAGAYYEQYF. Filled out from reference TRBV28 and TRBJ2-7, the complete variable domain reads DVKVTQSSRYLVKRTGEKVFLECVQDMDHENMFWYRQDPGLGLRLIYFSYDVKMKEKGDIPEGYSVSREKKERFSLILESASTNQTSMYLCASSSQAGAYYEQYFGPGTRLTVT.

The chain carries TRBV27 and TRBJ2-1; 10 nucleotides agree with TRBD2. The trim removed 2 bases at V and 7 bases at J, leaving 5 bases unmatched. Per the germline V gene, CDR1 is MNHEY and CDR2 is SMNVEV (reference sequence). The length of the CDR3 is 15 residues. The CDR3 reads CASSLQRGGRNEQFF. CDR3 nucleotides: TGTGCCAGCAGTTTACAGCGGGGGGGAAGGAATGAGCAGTTCTTC.

V is TRBV7-3 and J is TRBJ2-7; D gene ambiguous. The CDR3 loop spans 13 amino acids. Looked up from germline, CDR1 is SGHTA and CDR2 is FQGTGA. Trimming left V 2 bases short and J 6 bases short, with 11 bases between. CDR3 nucleotide sequence: TGTGCCAGCAGCTTATACAGAGAGAGCGAGCAGTACTTC. As protein: CASSLYRESEQYF.

The chain combines TRBV11-1 with TRBJ2-5; TRBD1 might be the D (6 bases). Germline CDR1 and CDR2: SGHAT and FQDESV (reference sequence). The V end was cut by 3 bases, the J end by 5 bases, with 16 bases between. This CDR3 comprises 15 residues. The CDR3 is CASSLTGTTGETQYF. CDR3 sequence (DNA): TGTGCCAGCAGCTTGACCGGGACAACCGGCGAGACCCAGTACTTC. Full variable domain (remainder filled in from reference TRBV11-1 and TRBJ2-5): EAEVAQSPRYKITEKSQAVAFWCDPISGHATLYWYRQILGQGPELLVQFQDESVVDDSQLPKDRFSAERLKGVDSTLKIQPAELGDSAMYLCASSLTGTTGETQYFGPGTRLLVL.

This chain joins TRBV11-2 and TRBJ2-7; D possibly corresponds to TRBD2 (7 bases). Germline CDR1 and CDR2: SGHAT and FQNNGV. The V end lost 5 bases, the J end lost 0 bases, and 17 bases lay between the germline ends. The CDR3 consists of 16 residues. In DNA, the CDR3 is TGTGCCAGCAGCCTCCCTCGGGGGGCGAGCTCCTACGAGCAGTACTTC. Its translation is CASSLPRGASSYEQYF. Based on the CDR3 plus reference TRBV11-2 and TRBJ2-7, the full variable domain is EAGVAQSPRYKIIEKRQSVAFWCNPISGHATLYWYQQILGQGPKLLIQFQNNGVVDDSQLPKDRFSAERLKGVDSTLKIQPAKLEDSAVYLCASSLPRGASSYEQYFGPGTRLTVT.

This chain uses TRBV5-6 with TRBJ2-4; D gene ambiguous. The V end was cut by 3 bases, the J end by 0 bases, with 10 bases between. The CDR3 spans 15 residues. The germline V gene encodes CDR1 SGHDT and CDR2 YYEEEE. CDR3: CASSSRKGAKNIQYF. For the CDR3, the DNA is TGTGCCAGCAGCTCAAGAAAGGGAGCCAAAAACATTCAGTACTTC.

This chain joins TRBV30 and TRBJ2-3; TRBD1 agrees at 8 bases. This CDR3 region has 14 residues. The germline gives CDR1 GTSNPN, CDR2 SVGIG (reference sequence). V was clipped by 1 base and J by 2 bases; unmatched bases: 2. The CDR3 DNA follows: TGTGCCTGGAGTGAGGACAGGGACACAGATACGCAGTATTTT. Translation gives CAWSEDRDTDTQYF.

This rearrangement joins TRBV10-1 to TRBJ2-7, with 7 nucleotides matching TRBD1. The CDR3 length is 13 residues. Germline CDR1 and CDR2: WNHNN and SYGVQD (reference sequence). Trimming took 8 bases from V and 5 from J; bases not matched to a gene: 9. In DNA, the CDR3 is TGCGCCAGCTCCCGAGACAGGGACGACGAGCAGTACTTC. Translated: CASSRDRDDEQYF.

The V call is TRBV3-1 (or the pseudogene TRBV3-2), the J call TRBJ2-7, with 9 bases that match TRBD1. V lost 9 bases and J lost 5; bases outside the gene matches: 8. The CDR3 covers 13 residues. Germline V gene data show CDR1 as LGHDT and CDR2 as YNNKEL (reference sequence). CDR3 nucleotides: TGTGCCAGTGACCCGGGACAGGGCAACGAGCAGTACTTC. Translating it yields CASDPGQGNEQYF.

The chain has TRBV6-4 and TRBJ1-4; D may be TRBD1 (5 bases). This CDR3 is built from 15 residues. Germline V lookup: CDR1 MRHNA, CDR2 SNTAGT. The V end lost 6 bases, the J end lost 2 bases, and 13 bases lay between the germline ends. This CDR3 reads CASRGRGMTNEKLFF. CDR3 in DNA: TGTGCCAGCAGGGGGAGGGGCATGACTAATGAAAAACTGTTTTTT.

The V and J genes are TRBV5-1 and TRBJ2-7; D possibly matches TRBD1 or TRBD2 (5 bases each). Germline CDR1 and CDR2: SGHRS and YFSETQ. Trimming pared 3 bases from V and 0 bases from J, leaving 13 bases between. The CDR3 sequence is 15 residues long. DNA of the CDR3: TGCGCCAGCAGCTGGGGGACGCAGTCCTCCTACGAGCAGTACTTC. It encodes CASSWGTQSSYEQYF.

The rearrangement links TRBV28 to TRBJ2-1; D might be TRBD1 (5 bases). The CDR3 length is 12 residues. Germline-derived CDR1 and CDR2 are MDHEN and SYDVKM. V was trimmed by 6 bases and J by 7 bases, leaving 10 bases between them. The CDR3: CASRPDRNEQFF. In DNA form, the CDR3 reads TGTGCCAGCAGACCCGACAGAAATGAGCAGTTCTTC. The variable domain in full, with the rest retrieved from reference TRBV28 and TRBJ2-1, is DVKVTQSSRYLVKRTGEKVFLECVQDMDHENMFWYRQDPGLGLRLIYFSYDVKMKEKGDIPEGYSVSREKKERFSLILESASTNQTSMYLCASRPDRNEQFFGPGTRLTVL.

J is TRBJ2-7 and V is TRBV9; D is unresolved. This CDR3 is built from 11 residues. Germline-derived CDR1 and CDR2 are SGDLS and YYNGEE. Trimming shortened V by 2 bases and J by 1 base, and 1 base separated the two germline ends. CDR3 DNA sequence: TGTGCCAGCAGCGTTTCCTACGAGCAGTACTTC. Translated, it gives CASSVSYEQYF.

The chain joins TRBV6-5 to TRBJ1-2; D ambiguous. CDR1 and CDR2 (germline): MNHEY, SVGAGI. This CDR3 has 13 residues. The CDR3 loop reads CAIALSANYGYTF. Written as DNA, the CDR3 is TGTGCTATTGCCCTTTCTGCTAACTATGGCTACACCTTC.

The chain recombines TRBV5-1 with TRBJ1-3; no reliable D call. The germline V gene encodes CDR1 SGHRS and CDR2 YFSETQ. V gave up 3 bases and J gave up 1 base, with 11 bases separating them. The CDR3 is made up of 15 amino acids. CDR3 residues: CASSSLPVSGNTIYF. The DNA of the CDR3 is TGCGCCAGCAGCTCCTTACCGGTTTCTGGAAACACCATATATTTT.

The genes are TRBV7-9 and TRBJ2-7; possibly TRBD1 or TRBD2 for D (5 bases each). The germline V gene has CDR1 SEHNR and CDR2 FQNEAQ (reference sequence). The CDR3 spans 15 residues. With 1 base removed from V and 7 bases from J, the gap between germline ends came to 17 bases. The CDR3 is CASSLGDGAGPEQYF. The CDR3 DNA follows: TGTGCCAGCAGCTTAGGAGACGGGGCAGGGCCGGAGCAGTACTTC.

V is TRBV3-1 (or the pseudogene TRBV3-2) and J is TRBJ2-7; D uncertain. The CDR3 is 12 amino acids. V lost 2 bases and J 6 bases, leaving 8 bases between the germline ends. Germline-derived CDR1 and CDR2 are LGHDT and YNNKEL (reference sequence). The CDR3 is CASSQPRSEQYF. The DNA for the CDR3 is TGTGCCAGCAGCCAACCCCGATCCGAGCAGTACTTC.

The V and J genes are TRBV19 and TRBJ2-2, with D hard to call. V lost 4 bases to trimming and J lost 5 bases, with 8 bases between them. The germline CDR1 and CDR2 sequences are LNHDA and SQIVND (reference sequence). The CDR3 extends over 13 amino acids. The CDR3: CASSTMWTGELFF. Here the CDR3 DNA reads TGTGCCAGTAGTACTATGTGGACCGGGGAGCTGTTTTTT.

The chain couples TRBV7-6 to TRBJ2-3; possible D gene TRBD2, 6 bases. V was shortened by 3 bases and J by 2 bases, with 15 bases between the two germline ends. Looked up from germline, CDR1 is SGHVS and CDR2 is FNYEAQ. The CDR3 sequence is 16 residues long. The DNA for the CDR3 is TGTGCCAGCAGCTTGGCCCCACGGGGGATCACAGATACGCAGTATTTT. This gives the protein CASSLAPRGITDTQYF. Full variable domain (rest looked up from reference TRBV7-6 and TRBJ2-3): GAGVSQSPRYKVTKRGQDVALRCDPISGHVSLYWYRQALGQGPEFLTYFNYEAQQDKSGLPNDRFSAERPEGSISTLTIQRTEQRDSAMYRCASSLAPRGITDTQYFGPGTRLTVL.